What follows are 20 T cell receptor beta chains derived from one specimen sequenced in a study of cytomegalovirus exposure and HLA in healthy donors. It was with 60 Vbeta and 13 Jbeta primers that the PCR ran. Libraries were prepared by immunoSEQ multiplex PCR; TCRdb keeps only in-frame clonotypes and omits some of them. The table has approximately 180,000 clones, around 84% seen once. The sequencing sample was made of PBMCs. Receptors were obtained from a young woman in good health and CMV-seronegative.

The rearrangement links TRBV5-5 to TRBJ1-4, with 10 bases lining up with TRBD1. The CDR3 consists of 14 residues. The ends lost 5 bases at V and 8 bases at J; junction bases unmatched: 6. Per the germline V gene, CDR1 is SGHKS and CDR2 is YYEKEE (reference sequence). CDR3 sequence (DNA): TGTGCCAGCAGGGGGACAGGGGAGGCCGAAAAACTGTTTTTT. It specifies CASRGTGEAEKLFF.

V usage is TRBV27 and J usage is TRBJ2-1; a weak D match, TRBD1 (6 bases). CDR3 size: 16 residues. The germline gives CDR1 MNHEY, CDR2 SMNVEV (reference sequence). V lost 5 bases to trimming and J lost 0 bases, with 14 bases between them. The CDR3 region has the DNA TGTGCCAGCAGTCCGATTACAGGGAACTCCTACAATGAGCAGTTCTTC. Amino acids: CASSPITGNSYNEQFF.

The V and J genes are TRBV6-1 and TRBJ2-7; TRBD2 matches 8 bases. Germline V gives CDR1 MNHNS, CDR2 SASEGT. This CDR3 region has 16 residues. The trim removed 4 bases at V and 1 base at J, leaving 9 bases unmatched. The CDR3 DNA reads TGTGCCAGCAGTGCGGGGCTAGCGGGTTTTTCCTACGAGCAGTACTTC. Amino acid sequence: CASSAGLAGFSYEQYF.

The chain joins TRBV5-5 to TRBJ1-3; 7 nucleotides agree with TRBD1. The CDR3 contains 14 residues. Germline V gene data show CDR1 as SGHKS and CDR2 as YYEKEE (reference sequence). Trimming at V came to 2 bases and at J to 7 bases, leaving 6 bases not matched to a gene. The chain's CDR3 is CASSFDRVANTIYF. The CDR3 coding sequence is TGTGCCAGCAGCTTCGACAGGGTGGCGAACACCATATATTTT.

This chain joins TRBV9 and TRBJ1-5; D ambiguous. V was shortened by 0 bases and J by 0 bases, with 7 bases between the two germline ends. This CDR3 comprises 15 residues. The germline V gene encodes CDR1 SGDLS and CDR2 YYNGEE. The CDR3 nucleotides read TGTGCCAGCAGCGTAGGGGCAAATAGCAATCAGCCCCAGCATTTT. It translates to CASSVGANSNQPQHF.

The chain employs TRBV9 and TRBJ2-7; D not certain. Trimming cost V 4 bases and J 6 bases, with 23 bases left between them. Germline V gene data show CDR1 as SGDLS and CDR2 as YYNGEE. The CDR3 consists of 16 residues. CDR3 loop: CASSPPGQRFGVEQYF. CDR3 in DNA: TGTGCCAGCAGCCCCCCGGGTCAACGGTTTGGCGTCGAGCAGTACTTC.

The V and J genes are TRBV9 and TRBJ2-3; 9 nucleotides align to TRBD1. The length of the CDR3 is 17 residues. V dropped 3 bases and J dropped 1; count of bases not matched to a gene: 9. Looked up from germline, CDR1 is SGDLS and CDR2 is YYNGEE. This CDR3 is CASSAGTGREGTDTQYF. The CDR3, as DNA: TGTGCCAGCAGCGCCGGGACAGGGAGGGAAGGCACAGATACGCAGTATTTT.

The chain links TRBV11-3 to TRBJ2-7; possibly TRBD1 for D (6 bases). The V and J ends lost 0 bases and 3 bases respectively, with 15 bases between them. The CDR3 has 16 residues. CDR1 and CDR2 from the germline V gene are SGHNT and YENEEA. CDR3 DNA: TGTGCCAGCAGCTTAGAAAAGGGCAGGGGAGACTACGAGCAGTACTTC. Translating gives CASSLEKGRGDYEQYF.

This clone was seen only once. V is TRBV28 and J is TRBJ2-5; the match to TRBD1 covers 7 bases. The germline V gene has CDR1 MDHEN and CDR2 SYDVKM. Unmatched junction bases numbered 7, after V lost 4 bases and J lost 5 bases. The CDR3 is made up of 14 amino acids. In nucleotides, the CDR3 is TGTGCCAGCAGTTCCAGGGGGATCGGGGAGACCCAGTACTTC. Translation: CASSSRGIGETQYF.

The DNA of the CDR3 is TGCGCCAGCAGCCAAGGGGCGGGGAGCGGCTACACCTTC. Protein sequence: CASSQGAGSGYTF. V is TRBV4-1 and J is TRBJ1-2; D remains unclear. The V gene's germline CDR1 is MGHRA and CDR2 YSYEKL. This CDR3 has 13 amino acids. Trimming removed 1 base at V and 8 bases at J, with 11 bases between.

The chain carries TRBV30 and TRBJ1-1; D is undetermined. Trimming stripped 0 bases from V and 0 bases from J, with 17 bases between. The CDR3 contains 17 residues. The germline gives CDR1 GTSNPN, CDR2 SVGIG (reference sequence). CDR3 DNA sequence: TGTGCCTGGAGTGTGAGAGGGTCTCGACGAATGAACACTGAAGCTTTCTTT. Translation gives CAWSVRGSRRMNTEAFF.

V usage is TRBV5-5 and J usage is TRBJ1-2; 8 bases align to TRBD1. The CDR3 has 13 residues. Looked up from germline, CDR1 is SGHKS and CDR2 is YYEKEE (reference sequence). Trimming removed 0 bases from V and 8 bases from J; junction bases left unmatched: 3. CDR3 coding DNA: TGTGCCAGCAGCTTGGTATACAGGGGGGGCTACACCTTC. Protein: CASSLVYRGGYTF. The whole variable domain, remainder taken from reference TRBV5-5 and TRBJ1-2, is DAGVTQSPTHLIKTRGQQVTLRCSPISGHKSVSWYQQVLGQGPQFIFQYYEKEERGRGNFPDRFSARQFPNYSSELNVNALLLGDSALYLCASSLVYRGGYTFGSGTRLTVV.

Worth noting for this clone: The junction departs from the called germline gene at one end, perhaps through a read error. The chain couples TRBV27 to TRBJ1-4, with a weak D call TRBD1 (6 bases). Germline CDR1 MNHEY, CDR2 SMNVEV (reference sequence). This CDR3 comprises 15 residues. As DNA, the CDR3 is TGTGCCAGCAGTCCCACGACAGGAACTTATGAAAAACTGTTTTTT. Protein product: CASSPTTGTYEKLFF. Based on the CDR3 plus reference TRBV27 and TRBJ1-4, the full variable domain is EAQVTQNPRYLITVTGKKLTVTCSQNMNHEYMSWYRQDPGLGLRQIYYSMNVEVTDKGDVPEGYKVSRKEKRNFPLILESPSPNQTSLYFCASSPTTGTYEKLFFGSGTQLSVL.

The chain joins TRBV4-1 to TRBJ1-4, with TRBD1 as a possible D gene (5 bases). V dropped 0 bases and J dropped 7 bases, with 12 bases sitting between them. The germline V gene encodes CDR1 MGHRA and CDR2 YSYEKL. The CDR3 loop spans 15 amino acids. The DNA of the CDR3 is TGCGCCAGCAGCCAAGACCGGGGGATGAGTGAAAAACTGTTTTTT. This sequence encodes CASSQDRGMSEKLFF.

This sequence joins TRBV27 and TRBJ1-4; TRBD1 matches 7 bases. The junction had 9 bases not matched to a gene; V was cut back by 6 bases and J by 8 bases. This CDR3 spans 14 amino acids. The germline V gene has CDR1 MNHEY and CDR2 SMNVEV (reference sequence). DNA of the CDR3: TGTGCCAGCAGGGAAAGACAGGGACGGGAAAAACTGTTTTTT. Encoded protein: CASRERQGREKLFF.

This chain uses TRBV6-1 with TRBJ2-7, with a tentative D call TRBD2 (6 bases). Germline CDR1 is MNHNS and CDR2 is SASEGT. There are 13 residues in the CDR3. V lost 3 bases and J lost 3, with 9 bases in between. The CDR3 DNA follows: TGTGCCAGCAGTGAGGAGGGGATCTACGAGCAGTACTTC. Amino acid sequence: CASSEEGIYEQYF.

This clone came up a few times. The V gene is TRBV4-3, the J gene TRBJ1-1, with 9 nucleotides matching TRBD1. Germline assignment: CDR1 LGHNA and CDR2 YSLEER. The V gene end was trimmed by 3 bases and the J gene end by 7 bases; junction bases not matched to a gene: 12. This CDR3 is built from 16 residues. The CDR3 region is CASSQRGQGDMIEAFF. CDR3 sequence (DNA): TGCGCCAGCAGCCAGAGGGGACAGGGAGACATGATTGAAGCTTTCTTT.

This chain joins TRBV30 and TRBJ1-5; D is unclear. Germline CDR1 and CDR2: GTSNPN and SVGIG (reference sequence). The CDR3 is made up of 14 amino acids. Trimming cost V 2 bases and J 0 bases, with 8 bases left between them. Here the CDR3 reads CAWSIGFSNQPQHF. DNA of the CDR3: TGTGCCTGGAGTATCGGGTTTAGCAATCAGCCCCAGCATTTT.

This clone was picked up one time. This chain connects TRBV14 to TRBJ2-5; perhaps TRBD1 as D (5 bases). Germline CDR1 SGHDN, CDR2 FVKESK. Trimming removed 0 bases at V and 5 bases at J, with 22 bases between. The CDR3 is 18 residues long. The CDR3 DNA reads as TGTGCCAGCAGCCAAGATTTGTATAGGGGAATCATAGAGGAGACCCAGTACTTC. Translating gives CASSQDLYRGIIEETQYF.

A word on this clone: The identical CDR3 is also encoded by other nucleotide sequences in the sample. The chain combines TRBV6-1 with TRBJ2-5; perhaps TRBD1 as D (6 bases). In germline, CDR1 is MNHNS, CDR2 SASEGT. The CDR3 runs 14 residues. Trimming left V 1 base short and J 1 base short, with 7 bases between. The CDR3 DNA reads TGTGCCAGCAGTGAAGGGACAGCCCAAGAGACCCAGTACTTC. It specifies CASSEGTAQETQYF.